A selection of T cell receptor beta chains follows, all from one sample in a study of blood T cell repertoires in COVID-19. Assay used: immunoSEQ multiplex PCR; TCRdb lists only in-frame clones, some missing. This table has hundreds of thousands of clones, 75% to 90% appearing once. The sequenced sample consisted of PBMCs or T cells enriched from blood (not recorded which). These receptors were obtained from a young man who had recovered from COVID-19. Both conserved end residues are part of each CDR3. A D gene is named only where the DNA matches it firmly. Size tells how often a clone was seen (once, few, many) or the class of an expanded clone, and some rows leave it out.

V gene,J gene,D gene,clone size,CDR3 DNA,CDR3 protein
TRBV2,TRBJ1-5,NA,NA,TGTGCCAGCAGTGGGCAGATGAATAGCAATCAGCCCCAGCATTTT,CASSGQMNSNQPQHF
TRBV7-3,TRBJ1-1,NA,once,TGTGCCAGCAGCTCCGGGGTGGGCACTGAAGCTTTCTTT,CASSSGVGTEAFF
TRBV27,TRBJ1-6,TRBD1,few,TGTGCCAGCAGTGGTTGGGACAGGGTTTCACCCCTCCACTTT,CASSGWDRVSPLHF
TRBV28,TRBJ2-1,TRBD1,once,TGTGCCAGCAACGCTATGGGACAGGGGGCCTACAATGAGCAGTTCTTC,CASNAMGQGAYNEQFF
TRBV7-9,TRBJ2-3,TRBD1,NA,TGTGCCAGCAGCCTAACGACAGGGGGCACAGATACGCAGTATTTT,CASSLTTGGTDTQYF
TRBV28,TRBJ1-1,NA,NA,TGTGCCAGCAGAGACACAGGGAAGGGCGCTGAAGCTTTCTTT,CASRDTGKGAEAFF
TRBV5-1,TRBJ1-2,NA,NA,TGCGCCAGCAGCCTCATGGACCAGGGAGGGGGTTATGGCTACACCTTC,CASSLMDQGGGYGYTF
TRBV23-1,TRBJ1-4,NA,once,TGCGCCAGCAGCCTCCGGGAGGATGAAAAACTGTTTTTT,CASSLREDEKLFF
TRBV23-1,TRBJ2-5,NA,NA,TGCGCCAGCAGTCAAATAATTGAAGAGACCCAGTACTTC,CASSQIIEETQYF
TRBV6-5,TRBJ2-3,TRBD2,NA,TGTGCCAGCAGTCTACTAGCGGGGGGTGCAGATACGCAGTATTTT,CASSLLAGGADTQYF
TRBV19,TRBJ2-2,NA,NA,TGTGCCAGTAGTACGACCGACAGGCATACCGGGGAGCTGTTTTTT,CASSTTDRHTGELFF
TRBV12-3/TRBV12-4,TRBJ1-2,NA,once,TGTGCCAGCAGTTTAACAGGGTCCTATGGCTACACCTTC,CASSLTGSYGYTF
TRBV4-1,TRBJ1-5,NA,NA,TGCGCCAGCAGCCTGCAGTTTTCCGGGGGGATAGGGCAGCCCCAGCATTTT,CASSLQFSGGIGQPQHF
TRBV11-2,TRBJ1-2,TRBD1,few,TGTGCCAGCAGCTTTTCGGTGGGACAGGGGACTAACTATGGCTACACCTTC,CASSFSVGQGTNYGYTF
TRBV5-1,TRBJ2-7,TRBD1,once,TGCGCCAGCAGCTCCGGGACAGGGTCCTACGAGCAGTACTTC,CASSSGTGSYEQYF
TRBV3-1/TRBV3-2,TRBJ1-2,NA,NA,TGTGCCAGCAGCCAAACAGATGCTAACTATGGCTACACCTTC,CASSQTDANYGYTF
TRBV27,TRBJ1-2,TRBD1,few,TGTGCCAGCAGTCACCGGGACAGCTATGGCTACACCTTC,CASSHRDSYGYTF
TRBV7-3,TRBJ2-3,NA,NA,TGTGCCAGCAGCTTAGAGGGGACTCCGAGGGATACGCAGTATTTT,CASSLEGTPRDTQYF
TRBV3-1/TRBV3-2,TRBJ1-1,TRBD1,NA,TGTGCCAGCAACCGACAGGGCCTGAACACTGAAGCTTTCTTT,CASNRQGLNTEAFF
TRBV9,TRBJ2-2,TRBD1,NA,TGTGCCAGCAGCGCGGGACAGGGGGCAGCCGGGGAGCTGTTTTTT,CASSAGQGAAGELFF
TRBV20-1,TRBJ1-1,NA,NA,TGCAGTGCGAGGGATTTCACTGAAGCTTTCTTT,CSARDFTEAFF